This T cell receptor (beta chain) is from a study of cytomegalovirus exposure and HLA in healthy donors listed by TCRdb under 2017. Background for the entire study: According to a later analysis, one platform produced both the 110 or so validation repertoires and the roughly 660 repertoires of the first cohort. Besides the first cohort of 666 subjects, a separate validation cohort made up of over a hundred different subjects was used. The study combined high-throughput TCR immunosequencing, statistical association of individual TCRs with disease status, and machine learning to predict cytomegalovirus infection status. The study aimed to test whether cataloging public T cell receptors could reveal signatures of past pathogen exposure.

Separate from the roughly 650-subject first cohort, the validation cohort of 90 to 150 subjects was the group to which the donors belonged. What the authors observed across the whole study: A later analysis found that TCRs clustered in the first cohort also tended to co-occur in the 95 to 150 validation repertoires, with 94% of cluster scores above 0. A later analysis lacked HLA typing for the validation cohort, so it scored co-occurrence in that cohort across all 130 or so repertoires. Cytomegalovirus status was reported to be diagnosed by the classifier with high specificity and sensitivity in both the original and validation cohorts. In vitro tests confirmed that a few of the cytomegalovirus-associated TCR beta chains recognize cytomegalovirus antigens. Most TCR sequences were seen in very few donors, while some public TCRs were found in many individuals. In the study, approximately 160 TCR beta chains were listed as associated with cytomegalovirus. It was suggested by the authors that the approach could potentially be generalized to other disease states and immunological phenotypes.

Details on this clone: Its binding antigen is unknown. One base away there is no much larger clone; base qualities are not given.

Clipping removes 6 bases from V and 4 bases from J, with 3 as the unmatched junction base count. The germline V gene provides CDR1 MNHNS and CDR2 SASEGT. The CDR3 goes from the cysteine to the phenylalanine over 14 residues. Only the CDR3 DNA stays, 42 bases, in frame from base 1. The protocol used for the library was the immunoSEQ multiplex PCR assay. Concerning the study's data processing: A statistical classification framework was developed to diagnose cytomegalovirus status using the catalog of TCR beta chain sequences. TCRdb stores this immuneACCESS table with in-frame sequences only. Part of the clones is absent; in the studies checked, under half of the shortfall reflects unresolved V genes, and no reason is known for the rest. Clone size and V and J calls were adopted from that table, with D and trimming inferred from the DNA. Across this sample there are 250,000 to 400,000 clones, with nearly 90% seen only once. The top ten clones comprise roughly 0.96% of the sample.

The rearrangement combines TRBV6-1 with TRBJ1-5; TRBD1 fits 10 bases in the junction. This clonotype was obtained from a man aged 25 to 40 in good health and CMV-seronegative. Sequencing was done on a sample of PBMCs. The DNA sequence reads TGTGCCAGCAGCAGGGGACAGGGGAATCAGCCCCAGCATTTT. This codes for CASSRGQGNQPQHF.